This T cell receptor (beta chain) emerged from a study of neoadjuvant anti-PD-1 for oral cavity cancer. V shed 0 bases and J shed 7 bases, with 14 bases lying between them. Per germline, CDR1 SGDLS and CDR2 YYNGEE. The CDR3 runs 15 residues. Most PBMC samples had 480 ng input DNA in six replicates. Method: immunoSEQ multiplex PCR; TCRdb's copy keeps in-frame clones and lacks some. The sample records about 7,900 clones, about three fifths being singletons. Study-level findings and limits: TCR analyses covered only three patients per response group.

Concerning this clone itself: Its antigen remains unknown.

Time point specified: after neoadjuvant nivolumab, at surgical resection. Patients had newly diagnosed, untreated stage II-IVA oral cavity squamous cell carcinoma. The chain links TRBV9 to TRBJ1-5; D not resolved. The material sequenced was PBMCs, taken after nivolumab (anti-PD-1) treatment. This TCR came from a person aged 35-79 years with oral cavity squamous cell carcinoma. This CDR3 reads CASSVGSGSEQPQHF. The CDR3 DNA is TGTGCCAGCAGCGTAGGGTCCGGGTCGGAGCAGCCCCAGCATTTT.